The rows below give T cell receptor beta chains drawn from one sample of a study of T cell responses to AZD1222 COVID-19 vaccine. Generated by immunoSEQ multiplex PCR, the TCRdb table keeps only in-frame clones and is missing some. The sample records around 140,000 clones, approximately 91% being singletons. This sample comprised peripheral blood, obtained on day 0 of AZD1222 vaccination. The receptors were sampled from an adult in good health. Both conserved end residues are part of each CDR3. D genes are given only for firm matches. Expanded clones are given a class, and other clones once, few, many or no size at all.

>-|TRBV18|TRBJ2-3|-
TGTGCCAGCTCACCACAAGATACGCAGTATTTT
CASSPQDTQYF
>-|TRBV7-3|TRBJ1-1|-
TGTGCCAGCAGCTTAACAGGGTTGGGGACTGAAGCTTTCTTT
CASSLTGLGTEAFF
>-|TRBV6-5|TRBJ1-5|-
TGTGCCAGCAGTCCCCCAGGGGCAGGTCAGCCCCAGCATTTT
CASSPPGAGQPQHF
>-|TRBV6-5|TRBJ2-5|-
TGTGCCAGCAGTTACGCGACCGCGCGGGAGACCCAGTACTTC
CASSYATARETQYF
>-|TRBV27|TRBJ2-2|TRBD1
TGTGCCAGCAGTTTATCGACAGGGGTCTTGAACACCGGGGAGCTGTTTTTT
CASSLSTGVLNTGELFF
>-|TRBV29-1|TRBJ1-2|-
TGCAGCGTGGAAACAGGAGGGGGGTATGGCTACACCTTC
CSVETGGGYGYTF
>-|TRBV15|TRBJ2-7|-
TGTGCCACCAGCAGAGATAAGGTAATCTCCGAGCAGTACTTC
CATSRDKVISEQYF
>-|TRBV4-1|TRBJ2-7|TRBD1
TGCGCCAGCAGCCAAGGAGGACAGGGCTTCTACGAGCAGTACTTC
CASSQGGQGFYEQYF
>-|TRBV6-5|TRBJ2-1|TRBD2
TGTGCCAGCACCCCGACTAGCGGGGGTTACAATGAGCAGTTCTTC
CASTPTSGGYNEQFF
>-|TRBV7-2|TRBJ1-2|TRBD1
TGTGCCAGCAGCGGGGACAGTCAAAACTATGGCTACACCTTC
CASSGDSQNYGYTF
>-|TRBV6-1|TRBJ1-4|TRBD1
TGTGCCAGCAGTGAATGGGGCAGGGGGCCTGAAAAACTGTTTTTT
CASSEWGRGPEKLFF
>-|TRBV10-3|TRBJ2-2|-
TGTGCCATCAGTGAGTGGGACGGGAACACCGGGGAGCTGTTTTTT
CAISEWDGNTGELFF
>-|TRBV7-3|TRBJ1-5|TRBD1
TGTGCCAGCAGCGCGGGACAGCTGGGTCAGCCCCAGCATTTT
CASSAGQLGQPQHF
>-|TRBV19|TRBJ2-7|-
TGTGCCAGTAGTATAGGTGTCAGGGGGGACGAGCAGTACTTC
CASSIGVRGDEQYF
>-|TRBV19|TRBJ1-5|-
TGTGCCAGTAGTATAATGGGCAGAAACGATCAGCCCCAGCATTTT
CASSIMGRNDQPQHF
>-|TRBV4-3|TRBJ1-4|-
TGCGCCAGCAGCCAAGTGACAAGTCCGGACTGGGAAAAACTGTTTTTT
CASSQVTSPDWEKLFF
>-|TRBV25-1|TRBJ1-1|TRBD1
TGTGCCAGCAGTGAAGGGACAGGGTTTAGTAACACTGAAGCTTTCTTT
CASSEGTGFSNTEAFF
>-|TRBV18|TRBJ1-3|-
TGTGCCAGCTCACCCGTCCCCAGCTCTGGAAACACCATATATTTT
CASSPVPSSGNTIYF
>-|TRBV19|TRBJ2-3|-
TGTGCCAGTAGTCCAACCCGGTCGCACGCGGATACGCAGTATTTT
CASSPTRSHADTQYF
>-|TRBV7-9|TRBJ1-2|-
TGTGCCAGCAGCTTAAGCAGGGATGGCTACACCTTC
CASSLSRDGYTF
>-|TRBV6-4|TRBJ2-3|TRBD2
TGTGCCAGCAGCGGGGGGGCCACAGATACGCAGTATTTT
CASSGGATDTQYF
>-|TRBV29-1|TRBJ2-2|-
TGCAGCGTCGTAGAAAACACCGGGGAGCTGTTTTTT
CSVVENTGELFF
>-|TRBV6-5|TRBJ1-5|-
TGTGCCAGCAAGGGGGTCGTATGGCCCCAGCATTTT
CASKGVVWPQHF
>-|TRBV29-1|TRBJ1-5|TRBD1
TGCAGCTCAGGATTACAGGGGGCCGAAAGCAATCAGCCCCAGCATTTT
CSSGLQGAESNQPQHF
>-|TRBV7-9|TRBJ2-3|TRBD2
TGTGCCAGCAGCAACTACGGTCAGCGGGAGGGTTATCAACGAAGGGCAGATACGCAGTATTTT
CASSNYGQREGYQRRADTQYF
>-|TRBV4-3|TRBJ1-2|TRBD1
TGCGCCAGCAGCCGGAAGTCGGCAGGGGGCCCCCATGGCTACACCTTC
CASSRKSAGGPHGYTF
>-|TRBV7-2|TRBJ2-7|-
TGTGCCAGCAGTCGGAGTTTAAACTACGAGCAGTACTTC
CASSRSLNYEQYF
>-|TRBV5-1|TRBJ1-1|TRBD1
TGCGCCAGCAGCTTGGGCGGGACAGGGAGCGGCACTGAAGCTTTCTTT
CASSLGGTGSGTEAFF
>-|TRBV3-1/TRBV3-2|TRBJ2-2|TRBD2
TGTGCCAGCACCCTAGCGGGGGGCCTTTTGAACACCGGGGAGCTGTTTTTT
CASTLAGGLLNTGELFF
>-|TRBV20-1|TRBJ1-1|-
TGCAGTGCTAGTAAGGGCGAGGGTTTGAACACTGAAGCTTTCTTT
CSASKGEGLNTEAFF
>few|TRBV2|TRBJ2-7|-
TGTGCCAGCCATCAGTCCTACGAGCAGTACTTC
CASHQSYEQYF
>-|TRBV28|TRBJ1-1|-
TGTGCCAGCAGTTTGCCCGGGGGGAACACTGAAGCTTTCTTT
CASSLPGGNTEAFF
>-|TRBV5-6|TRBJ1-6|-
TGTGCCAGCAGCTCCAAGTCAGTTGGCAGGAATTCACCCCTCCACTTT
CASSSKSVGRNSPLHF
>-|TRBV6-5|TRBJ2-1|-
TGTGCCAGCGGCCATTCGAGCAATGAGCAGTTCTTC
CASGHSSNEQFF
>-|TRBV29-1|TRBJ1-5|-
TGCAGCGTGGGGAGGGGTAGCAATCAGCCCCAGCATTTT
CSVGRGSNQPQHF
>-|TRBV4-1|TRBJ1-2|-
TGCGCCAGCAGCCAAGATTATCAAGGGTATCGGGTGGGTGGCTACACCTTC
CASSQDYQGYRVGGYTF
>-|TRBV4-3|TRBJ1-3|-
TGCGCCAGCAGCCAAGACCACAGCCACTCTGGAAACACCATATATTTT
CASSQDHSHSGNTIYF
>-|TRBV29-1|TRBJ2-5|TRBD1
TGCAGCGTTGGGACAGGGGGTCCCCAAGAGACCCAGTACTTC
CSVGTGGPQETQYF
>-|TRBV11-2|TRBJ1-2|TRBD1
TGTGCCAGCAGCTTTTCCGCCGGGACAGAGAACTATGGCTACACCTTC
CASSFSAGTENYGYTF
>-|TRBV25-1|TRBJ2-7|-
TGTGCCAGCAGTGAAGTCACTATATTAGCGGCTACTGGGGACGAGCAGTACTTC
CASSEVTILAATGDEQYF
>-|TRBV24-1|TRBJ2-1|TRBD2
TGTGCCACCAGTGAATCGGGACTAGCAGGGCACAATGAGCAGTTCTTC
CATSESGLAGHNEQFF
>-|TRBV5-6|TRBJ2-1|TRBD2
TGTGCCAGCAGCTTGGGTGGGGAGGGGCCGTGGGCGCAGTTCTTC
CASSLGGEGPWAQFF
>-|TRBV15|TRBJ2-1|-
TGTGCCACCAGCAGAGGTCTGAAGGGTCATTACAATGAGCAGTTCTTC
CATSRGLKGHYNEQFF
>-|TRBV6-5|TRBJ1-1|-
TGTGCCAGCAACCTCGGGACACTGAACACTGAAGCTTTCTTT
CASNLGTLNTEAFF
>-|TRBV10-3|TRBJ1-2|TRBD1
TGTGCCATCGACAGTGGGGGGATCGGACAGGCCCCCAACTATGGCTACACCTTC
CAIDSGGIGQAPNYGYTF
>-|TRBV5-6|TRBJ1-3|TRBD1
TGTGCCAGCAGCTGGGGACAGGGTGGCCCTGGAAACACCATATATTTT
CASSWGQGGPGNTIYF
>-|TRBV7-2|TRBJ2-1|-
TGTGCCAGCAGCTCTACCGGGACCCCCTCCCGCTCTGAGCAGTTCTTC
CASSSTGTPSRSEQFF
>-|TRBV3-1/TRBV3-2|TRBJ1-2|-
TGTGCCAGCAGCCAAGATCCGGGTCTCTATGGCTACACCTTC
CASSQDPGLYGYTF
>once|TRBV5-6|TRBJ1-1|-
TGTGCCAGCAGCTTGTTAGGGGAAGCTTTCTTT
CASSLLGEAFF
>-|TRBV28|TRBJ1-5|-
TGTGCCAGCAGTTCCTCAACTACACAGCCCCAGCATTTT
CASSSSTTQPQHF
>-|TRBV19|TRBJ1-2|-
TGTGCCAGCGCGGACAGAGTGATCGGTGGCTACACCTTC
CASADRVIGGYTF
>-|TRBV5-1|TRBJ2-4|-
TGCGCCAGCAGCTCTCAAAGTTCCATAAACATTCAGTACTTC
CASSSQSSINIQYF
>-|TRBV6-5|TRBJ1-5|-
TGTGCCAGCAGACCCGGGGCAGGGCTCAATCAGCCCCAGCATTTT
CASRPGAGLNQPQHF
>-|TRBV18|TRBJ2-1|-
TGTGCCAGCTCGCCCTTTGCGGGGAACTACAATGAGCAGTTCTTC
CASSPFAGNYNEQFF
>-|TRBV4-2|TRBJ2-7|-
TGTGCCAGCAGCCTAAACCCCGGGGGAAGCCCCTACGAGCAGTACTTC
CASSLNPGGSPYEQYF
>-|TRBV9|TRBJ1-3|TRBD1
TGTGCCAGCAGCAAACAGGGGAGCTCTGGAAACACCATATATTTT
CASSKQGSSGNTIYF
>-|TRBV13|TRBJ2-7|-
TGTGCCAGCAGCCCCTCTGGTCTGGCAGCTACCTACGAGCAGTACTTC
CASSPSGLAATYEQYF